The 30 T cell receptor beta chains presented below share a single source sample, sequenced in a study of blood T cell repertoires in COVID-19. Repertoires were generated with immunoSEQ multiplex PCR, while TCRdb's copy carries only in-frame clones and drops some. The sample records 200,000 to 250,000 clones, just over 85% being singletons. The sequenced material came from PBMCs or T cells enriched from blood (not recorded which). The source is a woman in her thirties or forties with acute COVID-19.

The chain is built from TRBV27 and TRBJ2-3; 7 bases fit TRBD1. Germline CDR1 is MNHEY and CDR2 is SMNVEV (reference sequence). V shed 2 bases and J 1 base; nucleotides not matched to a gene: 6. The CDR3 length is 16 residues. The CDR3 region is CASSLIPGTGTDTQYF. CDR3 in DNA: TGTGCCAGCAGTTTAATACCAGGGACAGGCACAGATACGCAGTATTTT.

This chain connects TRBV19 to TRBJ2-3; weak D call: TRBD1 (5 bases). The V and J ends lost 5 bases and 0 bases respectively, with 15 bases between them. This CDR3 region has 16 residues. Germline CDR1 LNHDA, CDR2 SQIVND (reference sequence). This chain's CDR3 is CASSDFPGLSTDTQYF. The CDR3 DNA follows: TGTGCCAGTAGTGACTTCCCAGGGTTAAGCACAGATACGCAGTATTTT.

The chain is built from TRBV5-5 and TRBJ2-5; 12 bases align to TRBD1. Trimming cost V 0 bases and J 4 bases; bases outside gene matches: 4. From germline, CDR1 is SGHKS and CDR2 YYEKEE (reference sequence). The CDR3 has 16 residues. The CDR3 loop is CASSLAGQGAGETQYF. CDR3 in DNA: TGTGCCAGCAGCTTGGCGGGACAGGGGGCCGGAGAGACCCAGTACTTC.

The genes are TRBV2 and TRBJ1-4, with unresolved D. The CDR3 spans 14 residues. Trimming left V 6 bases short and J 4 bases short, with 12 bases between. Germline V lookup: CDR1 SNHLY, CDR2 FYNNEI. The CDR3 DNA reads TGTGCCAGCAGAGAGACGACGGGTAATGAAAAACTGTTTTTT. Its translation is CASRETTGNEKLFF.

The chain is built from TRBV3-1 (or the pseudogene TRBV3-2) and TRBJ2-5; 9 bases match TRBD2. Per the germline V gene, CDR1 is LGHDT and CDR2 is YNNKEL (reference sequence). The CDR3 runs 16 residues. V shed 3 bases, J shed 1 base, and the junction held 6 bases outside the gene matches. CDR3 loop: CASSHGAGGPQETQYF. The CDR3, as DNA: TGTGCCAGCAGCCACGGAGCGGGGGGACCCCAAGAGACCCAGTACTTC.

V is TRBV19 and J is TRBJ2-1; 9 bases are a match to TRBD2. Trimming took 5 bases from V and 8 from J; bases not matched to a gene: 19. The CDR3 contains 18 residues. The germline V gene encodes CDR1 LNHDA and CDR2 SQIVND (reference sequence). For the CDR3, the DNA is TGTGCCAGTAGTCAAGTGGGCAGCGGGGGGCCCAAACTCGATGAGCAGTTCTTC. It is translated as CASSQVGSGGPKLDEQFF.

This chain links TRBV13 with TRBJ2-3; 10 nucleotides line up with TRBD2. The CDR3 has 18 amino acids. V gave up 2 bases and J gave up 0 bases; unmatched junction bases: 8. The V gene's germline CDR1 is PRHDT and CDR2 FYEKMQ (reference sequence). The CDR3 bases are TGTGCCAGCAGCTTACTGGCTAGCGGGGGACCTAGCACAGATACGCAGTATTTT. Amino acid sequence: CASSLLASGGPSTDTQYF.

The chain uses TRBV7-3 and TRBJ2-1, with TRBD2 identical over 10 bases. This CDR3 comprises 16 residues. V shed 5 bases, J shed 4 bases, and the junction held 8 bases outside the gene matches. Per germline, CDR1 SGHTA and CDR2 FQGTGA. CDR3 residues: CASSTLAGGRYNEQFF. DNA of the CDR3: TGTGCCAGCAGCACTTTAGCGGGGGGCCGGTACAATGAGCAGTTCTTC.

The CDR3 is CASRLQAVNNSPLHF. The CDR3 DNA follows: TGTGCCAGCAGACTTCAGGCAGTTAATAATTCACCCCTCCACTTT. The rearrangement uses TRBV2 and TRBJ1-6, with D hard to call. Trimming cost V 6 bases and J 5 bases, with 14 bases left between them. The CDR3 runs 15 residues. The V gene's germline CDR1 is SNHLY and CDR2 FYNNEI.

The chain couples TRBV7-2 to TRBJ1-5; D possibly corresponds to TRBD1 (6 bases). V shed 5 bases and J shed 4 bases, with 12 bases lying between them. Looked up from germline, CDR1 is SGHTA and CDR2 is FQGNSA. CDR3 length: 14 residues. This CDR3 is CASSRTVTNQPQHF. The CDR3 bases are TGTGCCAGCAGCCGGACAGTGACTAATCAGCCCCAGCATTTT.

This sequence joins TRBV14 and TRBJ1-4; D gene uncertain. Germline V gene data show CDR1 as SGHDN and CDR2 as FVKESK. The CDR3 runs to 14 residues. Trimming cost V 4 bases and J 8 bases, with 14 bases left between them. The CDR3 here is CASSRLTAGEKLFF. CDR3 nucleotides: TGTGCCAGCAGCCGGTTAACGGCGGGGGAAAAACTGTTTTTT.

The CDR3: CASRWTGDNEKLFF. The DNA for the CDR3 is TGTGCCAGCAGGTGGACAGGGGATAATGAAAAACTGTTTTTT. The rearrangement links TRBV5-5 to TRBJ1-4, with 9 bases aligning to TRBD1. The CDR3 covers 14 residues. The V and J ends lost 5 bases and 4 bases, in that order; junction bases with no gene match: 3. Germline CDR1 and CDR2: SGHKS and YYEKEE (reference sequence).

The chain links TRBV7-2 to TRBJ1-5; TRBD1 matches at 8 bases. Germline V gene lookup returns CDR1 SGHTA and CDR2 FQGNSA. The CDR3 has 15 amino acids. Trimming took 4 bases from V and 6 from J; bases not matched to a gene: 8. In DNA form, the CDR3 reads TGTGCCAGCAGCTCCCAGGGGGCGCTTGTTCAGCCCCAGCATTTT. This translates into CASSSQGALVQPQHF.

This clone has only one observation. The CDR3 DNA reads TGCGCCAGCAGCGCGTTGCCCCGACTAGCGGGGGGGCAGTTGGATGAGCAGTTCTTC. It codes for CASSALPRLAGGQLDEQFF. The chain recombines TRBV5-1 with TRBJ2-1, with TRBD2 matching over 14 bases. Germline CDR1 is SGHRS and CDR2 is YFSETQ. The CDR3 totals 19 residues. The junction had 17 bases not matched to a gene; V was cut back by 4 bases and J by 8 bases.

This clone was counted a few times. The chain carries TRBV7-9 and TRBJ1-5, with 10 nucleotides matching TRBD1. CDR3 size: 19 residues. V lost 5 bases and J lost 2; bases outside the gene matches: 15. Per the germline V gene, CDR1 is SEHNR and CDR2 is FQNEAQ (reference sequence). The CDR3 nucleotides read TGTGCCAGCAGCCGTGCCCTCGGACAGGGGGGAAGGGGCAATCAGCCCCAGCATTTT. As protein: CASSRALGQGGRGNQPQHF. Together with reference TRBV7-9 and TRBJ1-5, the CDR3 gives the full variable domain: DTGVSQNPRHKITKRGQNVTFRCDPISEHNRLYWYRQTLGQGPEFLTYFQNEAQLEKSRLLSDRFSAERPKGSFSTLEIQRTEQGDSAMYLCASSRALGQGGRGNQPQHFGDGTRLSIL.

The V call is TRBV7-6, the J call TRBJ1-2; D is ambiguous. Trimming removed 3 bases from V and 13 bases from J, with 18 bases in between. This CDR3 region has 13 residues. Germline lookup yields CDR1 SGHVS and CDR2 FNYEAQ. This CDR3 reads CASSFERGSPPTF. Written as DNA, the CDR3 is TGTGCCAGCAGCTTTGAGCGAGGTTCCCCCCCCACCTTC.

The chain uses TRBV20-1 and TRBJ2-7, with 7 bases lining up with TRBD1. Trimming at V came to 3 bases and at J to 0 bases, leaving 14 bases not matched to a gene. This CDR3 has 17 residues. Per the germline V gene, CDR1 is DFQATT and CDR2 is SNEGSKA (reference sequence). CDR3 sequence (DNA): TGCAGTGCTAGTTTGGAGACAGGGTTTACCAGCTCCTACGAGCAGTACTTC. Encoded protein: CSASLETGFTSSYEQYF.

This chain uses TRBV27 with TRBJ2-1; 9 bases map to TRBD2. The germline CDR1 and CDR2 sequences are MNHEY and SMNVEV (reference sequence). V trimming: 2 bases; J trimming: 7 bases; junction bases outside the gene matches: 6. The CDR3 sequence is 15 residues long. DNA of the CDR3: TGTGCCAGCAGTTTAGTTGCGGGGGGGCGAAATGAGCAGTTCTTC. This sequence encodes CASSLVAGGRNEQFF.

The J gene is TRBJ2-7, the V gene TRBV6-1; the D gene is possibly TRBD2 (6 bases). Trimming removed 2 bases at V and 1 base at J, with 6 bases between. Per germline, CDR1 MNHNS and CDR2 SASEGT. This CDR3 comprises 13 residues. CDR3 in amino acids: CASSERGSYEQYV. CDR3 DNA: TGTGCCAGCAGTGAACGGGGGTCCTACGAGCAGTACGTC.

This clone was picked up a small number of times. The V gene is TRBV6-5, the J gene TRBJ1-1; no reliable D call. Per germline, CDR1 MNHEY and CDR2 SVGAGI. V was cut by 7 bases and J by 0 bases, with 9 bases left in between. This CDR3 region has 13 residues. The CDR3 spells CASKPSVNTEAFF. CDR3 sequence (DNA): TGTGCCAGCAAACCTTCAGTGAACACTGAAGCTTTCTTT.

This chain connects TRBV18 to TRBJ1-2, with D hard to call. Trimming took off 6 bases at V and 7 bases at J, with 9 bases between the two ends. The germline V gene encodes CDR1 KGHSH and CDR2 LQKENI. This CDR3 is built from 11 residues. CDR3 DNA sequence: TGTGCCAGCTCCCTGGACTCTGGCTACACCTTC. Amino acids: CASSLDSGYTF.

The chain uses TRBV7-3 and TRBJ2-5; D gene unclear. V lost 6 bases and J 5 bases, leaving 13 bases between the germline ends. Germline loops: CDR1 SGHTA, CDR2 FQGTGA. The CDR3 covers 13 residues. CDR3 sequence (DNA): TGTGCCAGCAGGCATCGGGTCGTTGAGACCCAGTACTTC. The encoded protein is CASRHRVVETQYF.

The rearrangement joins TRBV11-2 to TRBJ2-5; perhaps TRBD2 as D (6 bases). The ends were cut back, 5 bases at V and 0 bases at J, with 16 bases in the middle. There are 16 residues in the CDR3. Germline-derived CDR1 and CDR2 are SGHAT and FQNNGV. The CDR3 nucleotides read TGTGCCAGCAGCCTCACTAGCCAAAACAACCAAGAGACCCAGTACTTC. Protein product: CASSLTSQNNQETQYF.

The chain carries TRBV25-1 and TRBJ1-1; TRBD1 matches at 7 bases. CDR1 is MGHDK, CDR2 SYGVNS, per germline. J lost 3 bases, V lost 8 bases, and 6 bases had no gene match. The CDR3 consists of 13 residues. CDR3 sequence reads: CASSETGYTEAFF. Here the CDR3 DNA reads TGTGCCAGCTCAGAGACAGGGTACACTGAAGCTTTCTTT.

The gene calls are TRBV3-1 (or the pseudogene TRBV3-2) and TRBJ1-5, with D possibly matching TRBD1 (5 bases). V lost 0 bases to trimming and J lost 11 bases, with 14 bases between them. Germline loops: CDR1 LGHDT, CDR2 YNNKEL (reference sequence). CDR3 length equals 14 residues. This CDR3 is CASSQEGGSGTQHF. CDR3 bases: TGTGCCAGCAGCCAAGAGGGGGGGTCGGGGACCCAGCATTTT.

The V gene is TRBV15, the J gene TRBJ1-2; 11 nucleotides agree with TRBD1. The V segment lost 7 bases and the J segment 4 bases; nucleotides outside the gene matches: 8. The CDR3 is 15 residues long. Germline V gene lookup returns CDR1 LNHNV and CDR2 YYDKDF (reference sequence). In nucleotides, the CDR3 is TGTGCCACCAAGGGGTGGGACAGGGGGGGCTATGGCTACACCTTC. This codes for CATKGWDRGGYGYTF.

The chain links TRBV5-1 to TRBJ2-5, with D perhaps matching TRBD1 (6 bases). Germline V gene sequence: CDR1 SGHRS, CDR2 YFSETQ. The CDR3 extends over 15 amino acids. Between the trimmed V and J ends, which lost 3 bases and 2 bases, there was a span of 14 bases. The CDR3 protein is CASSSGQRQQETQYF. DNA of the CDR3: TGCGCCAGCAGCTCTGGACAGAGACAACAAGAGACCCAGTACTTC.

V and J are TRBV2 and TRBJ1-6; D ambiguous. The germline V gene encodes CDR1 SNHLY and CDR2 FYNNEI. This CDR3 region has 14 residues. Trimming shortened V by 7 bases and J by 9 bases, and 16 bases separated the two germline ends. The DNA for the CDR3 is TGTGCCAGCAATCGGGATAAGGAGGGTTCACCCCTCCACTTT. Translating gives CASNRDKEGSPLHF. Full variable domain (remainder filled in from reference TRBV2 and TRBJ1-6): EPEVTQTPSHQVTQMGQEVILRCVPISNHLYFYWYRQILGQKVEFLVSFYNNEISEKSEIFDDQFSVERPDGSNFTLKIRSTKLEDSAMYFCASNRDKEGSPLHFGNGTRLTVT.

This chain joins TRBV4-3 and TRBJ1-1; the D gene is possibly TRBD1 (6 bases). Germline V gene lookup returns CDR1 LGHNA and CDR2 YSLEER. V was cut by 2 bases and J by 4 bases, with 17 bases left in between. This CDR3 comprises 16 residues. This CDR3 is CASSQTRGGVSTEAFF. CDR3 in DNA: TGCGCCAGCAGCCAAACGCGAGGGGGAGTGAGCACTGAAGCTTTCTTT.

The genes are TRBV11-2 and TRBJ1-5; D uncertain. Trimming stripped 2 bases from V and 6 bases from J, with 11 bases between. CDR3 length: 14 residues. Germline V lookup: CDR1 SGHAT, CDR2 FQNNGV. The CDR3 region is CASSLTQVGQPQHF. In nucleotides, the CDR3 is TGTGCCAGCAGCTTAACGCAGGTGGGTCAGCCCCAGCATTTT.